Presented here are 22 T cell receptor beta chains from one specimen sequenced in a study of PD-1 blockade in classical Hodgkin lymphoma. TCRdb's table, derived via immunoSEQ multiplex PCR, lists solely in-frame clones and lacks some. The sample consists of under 75,000 clones, roughly 91% of them appearing once. In every patient, relapse followed autologous stem cell transplantation, while exposure to brentuximab vedotin differed. The sequencing here drew on peripheral blood mononuclear cells (PBMCs), taken before the second cycle of nivolumab. The origin of the receptors is a human donor with classical Hodgkin lymphoma.

The J gene is TRBJ1-5, the V gene TRBV7-9; possible D gene TRBD1, 5 bases. Germline loops: CDR1 SEHNR, CDR2 FQNEAQ (reference sequence). The CDR3 contains 14 residues. The germline V and J ends were trimmed by 4 bases and 1 base, with 8 bases remaining between them. The CDR3 sequence: CASSSRDSNQPQHF. CDR3 sequence (DNA): TGTGCCAGCAGCTCAAGGGACAGCAATCAGCCCCAGCATTTT.

V and J are TRBV6-6 and TRBJ1-5; D may be TRBD1 (6 bases). This CDR3 spans 15 amino acids. Deletions cut 6 bases from V and 0 bases from J, with 12 bases between. Germline V gene lookup returns CDR1 MNHNY and CDR2 SVGAGI (reference sequence). The CDR3 here is CASSRTVSSNQPQHF. CDR3 bases: TGTGCCAGCAGCCGGACAGTCTCTAGCAATCAGCCCCAGCATTTT.

The V and J genes are TRBV7-7 and TRBJ2-5; 13 nucleotides agree with TRBD2. V dropped 5 bases and J dropped 5; count of bases not matched to a gene: 5. CDR3 length equals 15 residues. From germline, CDR1 is SSHAT and CDR2 FNYEAQ (reference sequence). This CDR3 reads CASSPGLAGRETQYF. The CDR3 coding sequence is TGTGCCAGCAGCCCGGGACTAGCGGGGAGGGAGACCCAGTACTTC.

The CDR3 DNA follows: TGTGCCAGCAGCCCTAGCAGTTCCTACAATGAGCAGTTCTTC. Its translation: CASSPSSSYNEQFF. This chain joins TRBV7-2 and TRBJ2-1, with D perhaps TRBD2 (5 bases). CDR3 length: 14 residues. The V and J ends lost 5 bases and 1 base respectively, with 9 bases between them. CDR1 and CDR2 (germline): SGHTA, FQGNSA.

The rearrangement links TRBV11-2 to TRBJ1-1; TRBD1 is a possible D gene (5 bases). V was clipped by 3 bases and J by 4 bases, with 21 bases between them. Germline CDR1 reads SGHAT; CDR2 reads FQNNGV. The CDR3 consists of 17 residues. The CDR3 nucleotides are TGTGCCAGCAGCTTGATGGGGTACGGGGGGTCCGGCACTGAAGCTTTCTTT. This gives the protein CASSLMGYGGSGTEAFF.

The chain combines TRBV6-1 with TRBJ2-3; TRBD1 matches 9 bases. V lost 0 bases, J lost 0 bases, and 4 bases stayed unmatched. Germline V lookup: CDR1 MNHNS, CDR2 SASEGT. CDR3 length equals 17 residues. CDR3 protein: CASSEALQGASTDTQYF. DNA for the CDR3: TGTGCCAGCAGTGAAGCCTTACAGGGGGCAAGCACAGATACGCAGTATTTT.

The chain recombines TRBV28 with TRBJ1-4; D may be TRBD1 (5 bases). The CDR3 has 14 amino acids. CDR1 is MDHEN, CDR2 SYDVKM, per germline. Trimming cost V 7 bases and J 7 bases, with 16 bases left between them. The CDR3 here is CASKGPGIGEKLFF. CDR3 nucleotides: TGTGCCAGCAAGGGGCCGGGAATCGGTGAAAAACTGTTTTTT.

On this clone itself: The CDR3 ends on some other residue instead of the conserved phenylalanine or tryptophan, so this is likely a read error. Because the CDR3's place on the DNA is in doubt, the DNA is left out and the CDR3 is given as listed by TCRdb. The chain joins TRBV2 to TRBJ1-2. The CDR3 length is 14 residues, termini included. CDR1 and CDR2 from the germline V gene are SNHLY and FYNNEI. CDR3 residues: CASSELEGPLPALP.

This rearrangement joins TRBV28 to TRBJ1-2, with D maybe TRBD1 (6 bases). CDR3 length: 14 residues. Germline assignment: CDR1 MDHEN and CDR2 SYDVKM. Trimming removed 2 bases at V and 5 bases at J, with 12 bases between. CDR3 in DNA: TGTGCCAGCAGTTTACCACAGGGAGGTTATGGCTACACCTTC. Amino acids: CASSLPQGGYGYTF.

The J gene is TRBJ2-7, the V gene TRBV28; D is possibly TRBD2 (5 bases). Germline V lookup: CDR1 MDHEN, CDR2 SYDVKM. This CDR3 has 14 amino acids. V gave up 7 bases and J gave up 0 bases, with 13 bases separating them. CDR3 sequence (DNA): TGTGCCAGCAAAGAGGGCGGAATCTCCTACGAGCAGTACTTC. Its protein product is CASKEGGISYEQYF.

V and J are TRBV4-1 and TRBJ2-5, with 8 bases fitting TRBD1. The CDR3 consists of 15 residues. In germline, CDR1 is MGHRA, CDR2 YSYEKL. J was trimmed by 5 bases and V by 4 bases; bases with no gene match: 9. DNA for the CDR3: TGCGCCAGCAGCCCTCTTCAGGGGGCTGGGGAGACCCAGTACTTC. This codes for CASSPLQGAGETQYF.

V is TRBV2 and J is TRBJ2-5, with D possibly matching TRBD1 (5 bases). The CDR3 consists of 13 residues. The V and J ends lost 5 bases and 4 bases respectively, with 11 bases between them. Looked up from germline, CDR1 is SNHLY and CDR2 is FYNNEI. DNA for the CDR3: TGTGCCAGCAGTCGGCAGGGCGTAGAGACCCAGTACTTC. It specifies CASSRQGVETQYF. Drawing the rest from reference TRBV2 and TRBJ2-5, the complete variable domain is EPEVTQTPSHQVTQMGQEVILRCVPISNHLYFYWYRQILGQKVEFLVSFYNNEISEKSEIFDDQFSVERPDGSNFTLKIRSTKLEDSAMYFCASSRQGVETQYFGPGTRLLVL.

The V and J genes are TRBV2 and TRBJ2-7, with D hard to call. This CDR3 has 14 amino acids. Germline V CDR1 and CDR2: SNHLY, FYNNEI. The V and J ends lost 3 bases and 5 bases respectively, with 14 bases between them. In DNA form, the CDR3 reads TGTGCCAGCAGTGACCGCGGCAGCTTCAACGAGCAGTACTTC. Translating it yields CASSDRGSFNEQYF. Full variable domain (remainder filled in from reference TRBV2 and TRBJ2-7): EPEVTQTPSHQVTQMGQEVILRCVPISNHLYFYWYRQILGQKVEFLVSFYNNEISEKSEIFDDQFSVERPDGSNFTLKIRSTKLEDSAMYFCASSDRGSFNEQYFGPGTRLTVT.

The CDR3 DNA sequence: TGTGCCAGTAGTATAGAGGGCGGCTATGGCTACACCTTC. This translates into CASSIEGGYGYTF. The chain has TRBV19 and TRBJ1-2, with D hard to call. CDR1 LNHDA and CDR2 SQIVND come from the germline V gene (reference sequence). The CDR3 extends over 13 amino acids. Trimming took 0 bases from V and 4 from J, leaving 6 bases between them.

J is TRBJ2-3 and V is TRBV9; possibly TRBD1 for D (6 bases). This CDR3 has 14 residues. Trimming took off 4 bases at V and 2 bases at J, with 11 bases between the two ends. The germline CDR1 and CDR2 sequences are SGDLS and YYNGEE. The CDR3: CASSTTGTTDTQYF. CDR3 bases: TGTGCCAGCAGCACCACAGGGACCACAGATACGCAGTATTTT.

The table lists this clone with a count of one. The genes are TRBV5-1 and TRBJ2-3, with D unresolved. Germline-derived CDR1 and CDR2 are SGHRS and YFSETQ. The CDR3 has 14 residues. Trimming removed 9 bases from V and 0 bases from J, with 14 bases in between. The CDR3 reads CATGLGSSTDTQYF. The CDR3, as DNA: TGCGCCACCGGATTAGGGTCTAGCACAGATACGCAGTATTTT.

The chain carries TRBV30 and TRBJ1-5; D is undetermined. This CDR3 region has 16 residues. Germline lookup yields CDR1 GTSNPN and CDR2 SVGIG (reference sequence). Trimming cost V 1 base and J 3 bases, with 16 bases left between them. In DNA form, the CDR3 reads TGTGCCTGGAGTGACATGGGGATGGGATACAATCAGCCCCAGCATTTT. Translated: CAWSDMGMGYNQPQHF.

The chain recombines TRBV7-6 with TRBJ1-1; D is possibly TRBD1 (6 bases). Trimming cost V 7 bases and J 4 bases, with 16 bases left between them. The germline CDR1 and CDR2 sequences are SGHVS and FNYEAQ. The CDR3 contains 14 residues. DNA of the CDR3: TGTGCCAGCAACTCAGGGGTAAAGTTCACTGAAGCTTTCTTT. This encodes CASNSGVKFTEAFF.

J is TRBJ2-5 and V is TRBV5-1; TRBD2 agrees at 12 bases. Germline CDR1 and CDR2: SGHRS and YFSETQ. The CDR3 has 19 residues. Trimming at V came to 3 bases and at J to 4 bases, leaving 16 bases not matched to a gene. CDR3 protein: CASSSTLAGGPVRGETQYF. The CDR3 DNA follows: TGCGCCAGCAGCTCTACCCTAGCGGGGGGGCCGGTCCGGGGAGAGACCCAGTACTTC.

This chain joins TRBV25-1 and TRBJ1-4; D uncertain. CDR3 length: 16 residues. The V gene's germline CDR1 is MGHDK and CDR2 SYGVNS. The V end was cut by 8 bases, the J end by 1 base, with 17 bases between. CDR3 loop: CASVGETLITNEKLFF. CDR3 coding DNA: TGTGCCAGCGTTGGGGAAACCCTTATAACTAATGAAAAACTGTTTTTT.

This chain joins TRBV7-2 and TRBJ1-5, with a weak D call TRBD1 (6 bases). The CDR3 extends over 14 amino acids. The germline V gene has CDR1 SGHTA and CDR2 FQGNSA. V dropped 1 base and J dropped 4 bases, with 8 bases sitting between them. DNA of the CDR3: TGTGCCAGCAGCTTAGGGGGGCAGAATCAGCCCCAGCATTTT. Protein: CASSLGGQNQPQHF.

CDR3 region: CASSLVYPPANQPQHF. The CDR3 region has the DNA TGTGCCAGCAGCTTAGTGTACCCGCCCGCGAATCAGCCCCAGCATTTT. The J gene is TRBJ1-5, the V gene TRBV7-8; D gene ambiguous. V was shortened by 1 base and J by 4 bases, with 14 bases between the two germline ends. Germline CDR1 SGHVS, CDR2 FQNEAQ. The length of the CDR3 is 16 residues.